This TCR beta chain is drawn from a study of T cells after posttransplantation cyclophosphamide. Points from the study as a whole: Tissue-infiltrating T cells from skin or gut overlapped little with blood T cells. Donor-recipient repertoire similarity was low at 1-2 months, rising over year one. After PTCy, TRB diversity resembled that of CNI/methotrexate controls.

V was pared by 0 bases and J by 4 bases, with 9 bases between. CDR3 size: 13 residues. Germline CDR1 GTSNPN, CDR2 SVGIG (reference sequence). Produced via immunoSEQ multiplex PCR; TCRdb's table is partial and in-frame only. The sample holds about 10,000 clones, roughly 88% seen once. About this clone itself: Antigen unknown.

Methotrexate plus calcineurin inhibitor accompanied controls' myeloablative marrow transplants; sampling was 1 year later. The starting material was PBMCs, obtained after an allogeneic stem cell transplant with a calcineurin inhibitor and methotrexate. The chain employs TRBV30 and TRBJ1-1, with D hard to call. The source is a male patient aged 30 to 40 who received an allogeneic stem cell transplant from an unrelated donor, was CMV-positive, and had no GVHD. Some of these T cells may belong to the graft donor. The CDR3 region is CAWSVRGGTEAFF. The CDR3, as DNA: TGTGCCTGGAGTGTACGGGGAGGCACTGAAGCTTTCTTT.